The sequence of this TCR beta chain was determined in a study of Graves' ophthalmopathy and Graves' hyperthyroidism. Study-level results: Using a 13-signature model, the authors split ophthalmopathy from stable hyperthyroidism, with about 88% sensitivity and approximately 84% specificity.

Amplified TCR beta CDR3 regions were obtained using RNA transcripts as template. HTBI primers were employed in first-round RT-PCR, then a second-round multiplex PCR followed. TCRdb reanalysed the multiplex PCR reads using MiXCR and keeps one entry per CDR3 protein. The sample records roughly 610,000 distinct CDR3 sequences, 22% being singletons. In this sample, this clonotype turned up once. No antigen is known for it. The V gene's germline CDR1 is MDHEN and CDR2 SYDVKM. Trimming shortened V by 7 bases and J by 2 bases, and 18 bases separated the two germline ends. The CDR3 is 15 residues long. The V and J genes are TRBV28 and TRBJ2-7; perhaps TRBD1 as D (5 bases). The TCR originated in a woman younger than 30 with stable Graves' hyperthyroidism. Some clones in this sample may be carry-over from other donors' samples. The sample comprised peripheral blood. The CDR3 DNA reads TGTGCCAGCAATTATGGTGGTGGCAGGGCCTACGAGCAGTACTTC. It codes for CASNYGGGRAYEQYF. Complete variable domain (other parts from reference TRBV28 and TRBJ2-7): DVKVTQSSRYLVKRTGEKVFLECVQDMDHENMFWYRQDPGLGLRLIYFSYDVKMKEKGDIPEGYSVSREKKERFSLILESASTNQTSMYLCASNYGGGRAYEQYFGPGTRLTVT.